Sequencing of this TCR beta chain was carried out in a study of post-analysis software for immune sequencing data. Notes on the study in general: Roughly five TRBV segments were more frequent in patients than controls; TRBV5-6, TRBV5-1 and TRBV20-1 belonged to this group.

Researchers reported that TCR beta cDNA libraries carried unique molecular identifiers. Yield was roughly 0.5 million cDNA molecules from about 1 to 10 million T cells. Each CDR3 protein gets one entry after TCRdb re-called the PCR reads with MiXCR. The table lists fewer than 900,000 distinct CDR3 sequences, more than 45% of them singletons. A remark on this clonotype: Its antigen is currently unknown. The junction departs from the called germline gene at one end, perhaps through a read error.

This CDR3 spans 14 amino acids. Germline lookup yields CDR1 SSHAT and CDR2 FNYEAQ (reference sequence). The chain combines TRBV7-7 with TRBJ2-5, with 8 bases lining up with TRBD1. The TCR sequence derives from a girl under 18 with multiple sclerosis. Source material: blood. The CDR3 DNA sequence: TGTGCTAGCAGCCCTTCAGGGGGCATAGAGACCCAGTACTTC. This codes for CASSPSGGIETQYF.